The T cell receptor (beta chain) under discussion was sequenced for a study of T cells in Graves' hyperthyroidism and ophthalmopathy (dated by TCRdb to between 2019 and 2020). With regard to the full study: Peripheral blood was sampled at the time of initial diagnosis, prior to any treatment. According to the paper, TCR Vbeta CDR3 sequencing was carried out on approximately 140 peripheral blood samples, which came from fewer than 50 ophthalmopathy, 75 to 80 hyperthyroidism and roughly 17 progressor patients. Prospective prediction of ophthalmopathy was tested in an independent validation cohort of approximately 19 hyperthyroidism patients and around 16 patients who later progressed to ophthalmopathy. TCR V-J signatures able to tell the groups apart were searched for in a discovery cohort of 100 patients, of whom over 40 had Graves' ophthalmopathy and under 65 had stable Graves' hyperthyroidism. The 100 or so discovery patients were divided at random into training and test sets in a 7:3 ratio. In about six Graves' hyperthyroidism patients, the study also compared T-cell repertoires from thyroid tissue with T-cell repertoires from blood. Following sampling, methimazole starting at 30 mg daily was given to hyperthyroidism patients, and high-dose intravenous methylprednisolone was given to ophthalmopathy patients.

The CDR3 runs 13 amino acids, cysteine and phenylalanine included. Solely the CDR3 DNA is kept, with 39 bases framed from the first base. According to the germline V gene (reference sequence), CDR1 reads LNHNV and CDR2 reads YYDKDF. Trimming at the junction amounts to 0 bases on V and 9 bases on J, and the germline ends lie 9 bases apart. The TCR beta CDR3 regions were amplified from the RNA transcripts. The TCR CDR3 was subjected to a first round of RT-PCR using the HTBI primer set and the Qiagen OneStep RT-PCR kit. The libraries were constructed in a second round of multiplex PCR and then size-selected and purified. Sequencing of the libraries was done on an Illumina HiSeq2000 using paired-end 100 bp reads. The paper's processing steps were these. SOAPnuke was used to process the raw data, throwing out any read that contained adapters or uncalled bases, had a mean Phred below 15, or lacked an exact constant-primer or identifier match. COPE v1.2.5 was used to merge the high-quality paired reads, and each unique nucleotide sequence was defined as a clonotype. MiTCR v1.1 was used to align clonotypes to the IMGT TRBV, TRBD and TRBJ reference segments. Only V-J combinations with frequency above 0.0001, covering approximately 99% of repertoires, were analysed. A TCS score was defined as the ratio of F50 (clonal expansion) to E x V (chaos), with BLOSUM62-based TCRdist applied between CDR3 peptides within each V-J. Welch's t-statistics and random forest reduced approximately 520 V-J features to around 14, which were used in a naive Bayes classifier (R e1071). Starting from the raw public reads, TCRdb applied fastp trimming at Q25, assembled clones with MiXCR and retained in-frame beta chains. Each CDR3 protein gets just one entry, which takes the most common genes and DNA from the rows behind it. Clone size and V and J calls follow TCRdb, not the original study. The sample table shows 400,000 to 550,000 distinct CDR3 sequences, and roughly 24% are seen once. The ten largest clonotypes hold around 10% of the sample.

Ophthalmopathy patients had moderately to severely active disease, with a Clinical Activity Score of 3 or more, a NOSPECS grade of 4 or more, and a disease duration of less than 3 months. Patients with uncontrolled infections, other autoimmune diseases, pregnancy or lactation were excluded. Diagnoses relied on clinical symptoms, serum thyroxine and TRAb, thyroid ultrasound and orbital computed tomography. PBMCs were separated from 10 ml of fresh peripheral blood using Ficoll-Paque density gradient centrifugation. Total RNA was extracted with Trizol reagent, and quality was checked on an Agilent 2100 Bioanalyzer. This clonotype appeared many times. Its binding antigen is unknown. No base-level quality is on record; no much larger clone is a single base apart. Summary of the overall study and its limitations: During validation, the model predicted progression to ophthalmopathy a median of approximately 7 months ahead of onset, with 70.59% sensitivity and around 73% specificity. No statistical method was used to set the sample size in advance, and investigators knew the group allocation. A 13 V-J signature model separated ophthalmopathy from stable hyperthyroidism, with just over 85% sensitivity and 81.08% specificity in cross-validation and 80%/75% in testing. Most expanded thyroid clonotypes (frequency above 0.001) were also found in blood, which suggests that blood repertoires may mirror thyroid immune responses.

This receptor was taken from a woman between 25 and 40 years old with Graves' ophthalmopathy. What was sequenced was blood. The chain is encoded by TRBV15 joined to TRBJ1-5, with the D gene too uncertain to name. The CDR3 region: CATSRDPERPQHF. The DNA sequence reads TGTGCCACCAGCAGAGATCCAGAGAGGCCCCAGCATTTT.